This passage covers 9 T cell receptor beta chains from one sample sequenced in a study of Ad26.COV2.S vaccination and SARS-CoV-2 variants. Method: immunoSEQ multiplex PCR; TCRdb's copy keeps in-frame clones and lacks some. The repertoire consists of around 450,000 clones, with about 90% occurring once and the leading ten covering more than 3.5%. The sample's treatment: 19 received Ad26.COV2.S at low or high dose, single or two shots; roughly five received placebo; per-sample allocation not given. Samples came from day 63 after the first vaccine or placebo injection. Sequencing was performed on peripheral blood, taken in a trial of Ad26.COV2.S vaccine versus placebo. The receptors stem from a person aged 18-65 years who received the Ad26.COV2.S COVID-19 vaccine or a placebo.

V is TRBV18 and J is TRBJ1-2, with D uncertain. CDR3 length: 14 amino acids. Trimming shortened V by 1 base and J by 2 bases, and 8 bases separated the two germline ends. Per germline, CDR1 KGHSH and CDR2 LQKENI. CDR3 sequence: CASSPRLENYGYTF. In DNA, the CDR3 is TGTGCCAGCTCACCACGGTTAGAAAACTATGGCTACACCTTC.

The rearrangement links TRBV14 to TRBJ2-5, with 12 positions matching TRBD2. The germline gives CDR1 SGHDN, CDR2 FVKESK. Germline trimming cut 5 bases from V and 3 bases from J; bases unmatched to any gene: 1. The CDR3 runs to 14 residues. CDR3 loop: CASSGLAGKETQYF. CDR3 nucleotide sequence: TGTGCCAGCAGCGGACTAGCGGGGAAAGAGACCCAGTACTTC.

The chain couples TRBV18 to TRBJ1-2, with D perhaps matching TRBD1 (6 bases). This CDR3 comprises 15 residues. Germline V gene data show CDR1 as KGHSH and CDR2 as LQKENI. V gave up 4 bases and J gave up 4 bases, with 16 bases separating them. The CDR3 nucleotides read TGTGCCAGCTCACGGGCAGGGGATGGCCTCTATGGCTACACCTTC. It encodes CASSRAGDGLYGYTF.

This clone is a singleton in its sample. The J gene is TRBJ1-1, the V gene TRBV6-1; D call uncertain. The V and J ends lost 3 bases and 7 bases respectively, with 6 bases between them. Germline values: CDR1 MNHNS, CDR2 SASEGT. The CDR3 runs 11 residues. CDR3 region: CASSDFGEAFF. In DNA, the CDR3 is TGTGCCAGCAGTGATTTCGGTGAAGCTTTCTTT.

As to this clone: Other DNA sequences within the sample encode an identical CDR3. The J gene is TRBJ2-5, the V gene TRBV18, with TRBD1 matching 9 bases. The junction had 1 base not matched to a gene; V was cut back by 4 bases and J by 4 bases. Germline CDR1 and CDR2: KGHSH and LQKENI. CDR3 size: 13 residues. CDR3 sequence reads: CASSQGQGETQYF. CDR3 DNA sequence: TGTGCCAGCTCACAGGGACAGGGAGAGACCCAGTACTTC.

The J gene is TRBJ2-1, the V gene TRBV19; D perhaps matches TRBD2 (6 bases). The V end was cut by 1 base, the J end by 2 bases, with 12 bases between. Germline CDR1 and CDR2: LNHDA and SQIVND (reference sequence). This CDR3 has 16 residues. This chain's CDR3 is CASSIGGVVTYNEQFF. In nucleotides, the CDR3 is TGTGCCAGTAGTATAGGCGGGGTGGTCACCTACAATGAGCAGTTCTTC.

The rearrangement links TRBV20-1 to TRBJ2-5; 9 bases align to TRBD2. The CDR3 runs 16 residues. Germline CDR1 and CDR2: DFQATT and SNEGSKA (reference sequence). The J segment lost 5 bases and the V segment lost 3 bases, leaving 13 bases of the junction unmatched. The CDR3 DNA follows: TGCAGTGCTAGTGCCGCTAGCGGGATTGTGAGGGAGACCCAGTACTTC. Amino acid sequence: CSASAASGIVRETQYF.

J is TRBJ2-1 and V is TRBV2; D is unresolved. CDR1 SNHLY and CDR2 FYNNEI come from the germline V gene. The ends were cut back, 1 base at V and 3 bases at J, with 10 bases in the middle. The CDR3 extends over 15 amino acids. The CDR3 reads CASSEGQVYYNEQFF. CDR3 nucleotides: TGTGCCAGCAGTGAAGGGCAGGTTTACTACAATGAGCAGTTCTTC.

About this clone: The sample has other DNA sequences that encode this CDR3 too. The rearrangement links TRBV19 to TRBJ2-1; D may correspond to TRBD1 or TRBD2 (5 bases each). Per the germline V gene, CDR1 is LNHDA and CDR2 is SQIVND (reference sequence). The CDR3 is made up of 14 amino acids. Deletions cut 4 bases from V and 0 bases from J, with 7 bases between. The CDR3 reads CASSTGGSYNEQFF. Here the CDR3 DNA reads TGTGCCAGTAGTACTGGGGGCTCCTACAATGAGCAGTTCTTC.